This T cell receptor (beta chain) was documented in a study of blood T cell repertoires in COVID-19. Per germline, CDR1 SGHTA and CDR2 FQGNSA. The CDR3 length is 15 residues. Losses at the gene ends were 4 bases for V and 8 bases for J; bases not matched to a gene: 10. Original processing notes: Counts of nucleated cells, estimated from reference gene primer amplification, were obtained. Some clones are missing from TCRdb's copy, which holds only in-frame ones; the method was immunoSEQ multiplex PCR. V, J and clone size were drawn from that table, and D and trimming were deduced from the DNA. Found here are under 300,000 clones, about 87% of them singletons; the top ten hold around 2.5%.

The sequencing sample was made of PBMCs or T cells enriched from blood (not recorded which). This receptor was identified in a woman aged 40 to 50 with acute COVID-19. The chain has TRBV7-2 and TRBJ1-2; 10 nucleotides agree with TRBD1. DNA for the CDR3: TGTGCCAGCAGCTCCTTTCCCGGGACAGGGGACGGCTACACCTTC. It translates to CASSSFPGTGDGYTF.